Listed below are T cell receptor beta chains from one sample, sequenced in a study of T cell changes during pregnancy in multiple sclerosis. The method was immunoSEQ multiplex PCR; TCRdb's version includes in-frame clones alone and lacks a portion of them. This table has roughly 61,000 clones, approximately 94% appearing once. The material sequenced was CD8+ T cells from peripheral blood mononuclear cells, taken after pregnancy. These receptors all come from a female donor with multiple sclerosis, enrolled in a pregnancy study. CDR3s include the opening cysteine and the closing phenylalanine or tryptophan. Fields, in order: D gene, J gene, V gene, clone size, CDR3 DNA, CDR3 protein. D genes are given only for firm matches. Part of the rows lack a size; the others show once, few, many or a class for expanded clones.

TRBD2 | TRBJ2-3 | TRBV7-2 | NA | TGTGCCAGCAGCGAGGGGACTAGCGGAAGCACAGATACGCAGTATTTT | CASSEGTSGSTDTQYF
NA | TRBJ2-3 | TRBV27 | NA | TGTGCCAGCAGTAGGGGCCGAGCAGATACGCAGTATTTT | CASSRGRADTQYF
NA | TRBJ2-7 | TRBV2 | once | TGTGCCAGCCGGGACACAGCCTACGAGCAGTACTTC | CASRDTAYEQYF
TRBD1 | TRBJ2-7 | TRBV27 | NA | TGTGCCAGCAGTCTACTGGGACAGGAAGCCTACGAGCAGTACTTC | CASSLLGQEAYEQYF
NA | TRBJ1-2 | TRBV18 | NA | TGTGCCAGCTCACCATGGCCCAGGGCTGATAACTATGGCTACACCTTC | CASSPWPRADNYGYTF
TRBD1 | TRBJ2-1 | TRBV11-3 | NA | TGTGCCAGCAGTATAGGGACAGGGGGCTACAATGAGCAGTTCTTC | CASSIGTGGYNEQFF
NA | TRBJ1-1 | TRBV6-1 | NA | TGTGCCAGCAGGGAAAGGGGGGGCCGGGGCACTGAAGCTTTCTTT | CASRERGGRGTEAFF
NA | TRBJ1-2 | TRBV27 | NA | TGTGCCAGCAGTTTACTATCCGGGTTGGGTGGCTACACCTTC | CASSLLSGLGGYTF
NA | TRBJ2-1 | TRBV6-4 | NA | TGTGCCAGCAGTGAGGGGGCGGGCTCCTACAATGAGCAGTTCTTC | CASSEGAGSYNEQFF
NA | TRBJ1-1 | TRBV6-6 | once | TGTGCCAGCAGTTACCGCCAGGGGAGCACTGAAGCTTTCTTT | CASSYRQGSTEAFF
TRBD1 | TRBJ2-5 | TRBV27 | NA | TGTGCCAGCAGTGACAGGGGGCGCTTGGAGACCCAGTACTTC | CASSDRGRLETQYF
TRBD2 | TRBJ2-1 | TRBV13 | NA | TGTGCCAGCAGCAAGCGACTAGCGGGAGGGGACCACAATGAGCAGTTCTTC | CASSKRLAGGDHNEQFF
NA | TRBJ2-5 | TRBV28 | NA | TGTGCCAGCAGCCCACAGGGAAGGGTGTACCAAGAGACCCAGTACTTC | CASSPQGRVYQETQYF
TRBD2 | TRBJ2-7 | TRBV29-1 | NA | TGCAGCGTCCCCCGGGAGGGCCGAGGTTACGGCGAGCAGTACTTC | CSVPREGRGYGEQYF
TRBD2 | TRBJ2-1 | TRBV6-1 | few | TGTGCCAGCAGTGAAGTAGCGGGAGGTTACAATGAGCAGTTCTTC | CASSEVAGGYNEQFF
TRBD1 | TRBJ1-1 | TRBV19 | NA | TGTGCCAGTAGTATAACCGGGACAGGCGCCACTGAAGCTTTCTTT | CASSITGTGATEAFF
TRBD2 | TRBJ2-7 | TRBV28 | NA | TGTGCCAGCAGTTACGGGAGGGTGGCCTACGAGCAGTACTTC | CASSYGRVAYEQYF
TRBD1 | TRBJ2-2 | TRBV2 | NA | TGTGCCAGCAGCGGGGCCGGGACAGGGAACGGGGAGCTGTTTTTT | CASSGAGTGNGELFF
TRBD1 | TRBJ2-7 | TRBV6-1 | NA | TGTGCCAGCAGGGACAGGACAGGAGCCTACGAGCAGTACTTC | CASRDRTGAYEQYF
TRBD2 | TRBJ2-7 | TRBV13 | NA | TGTGCCAGCAGCCCTCGGACTAGCGGTAACTCCTACGAGCAGTACTTC | CASSPRTSGNSYEQYF
TRBD1 | TRBJ2-1 | TRBV25-1 | NA | TGTGCCAGCACCCCCAGGAGACAGGGGACTTACAATGAGCAGTTCTTC | CASTPRRQGTYNEQFF
TRBD2 | TRBJ2-1 | TRBV7-6 | NA | TGTGCCAGCAGCCCGCACACTAGCGGGGTCACATCCGGGGATGAGCAGTTCTTC | CASSPHTSGVTSGDEQFF
NA | TRBJ2-7 | TRBV29-1 | NA | TGCAGCGTTGAAGAGGTAATAGCCCACGAGCAGTACTTC | CSVEEVIAHEQYF
NA | TRBJ2-7 | TRBV2 | NA | TGTGCCAGCAGTGAAGATGGTGGTCTCAGGGTTTTC | CASSEDGGLRVF
NA | TRBJ1-1 | TRBV10-3 | NA | TGTGCCATCAGTGAGTCGCCAGATACTGAAGCTTTCTTT | CAISESPDTEAFF
TRBD1 | TRBJ1-1 | TRBV9 | NA | TGTGCCAGCAGCGTAAGACAGGGACAGGCTGAAGCTTTCTTT | CASSVRQGQAEAFF
NA | TRBJ1-1 | TRBV28 | NA | TGTGCCAGCAGTTTATGGGCCACTGAAGCTTTCTTT | CASSLWATEAFF
TRBD2 | TRBJ2-3 | TRBV5-1 | NA | TGCGCCAGCAGCTTGGGGATAAACGGGAGGGCCACAGATACGCAGTATTTT | CASSLGINGRATDTQYF
TRBD2 | TRBJ2-3 | TRBV7-9 | NA | TGTGCCAGCAGCTTTATTAGCGGGAGAAGCACAGATACGCAGTATTTT | CASSFISGRSTDTQYF
TRBD2 | TRBJ2-5 | TRBV10-2 | NA | TGCGCCAGTAACCATTGGGCTAGCGGCCAAGAGACCCAGTACTTC | CASNHWASGQETQYF
NA | TRBJ2-7 | TRBV9 | NA | TGTGCCAGCAGCGAGGGGGGGAGCGGGACGCAGTACTTC | CASSEGGSGTQYF
TRBD1 | TRBJ2-1 | TRBV18 | NA | TGTGCCAGCTCAGCCTCGGGACAGGGGTCCTACAATGAGCAGTTCTTC | CASSASGQGSYNEQFF
NA | TRBJ2-3 | TRBV7-8 | once | TGTGCCAGCAGCTGGGCCGGGGGGCAAGGCACAGATACGCAGTATTTT | CASSWAGGQGTDTQYF
NA | TRBJ1-2 | TRBV28 | NA | TGTGCCAGCGTAACCGCGGACGGGGGTAGTAACTATGGCTACACCTTC | CASVTADGGSNYGYTF
TRBD1 | TRBJ1-3 | TRBV7-9 | NA | TGTGCCAGCAACCGGGACAGCCCTTCCTCTGGAAACACCATATATTTT | CASNRDSPSSGNTIYF
NA | TRBJ2-5 | TRBV10-3 | once | TGTGCCATCAGTGAGTCTACCCTAGGACAGCACCCCCAGTACTTC | CAISESTLGQHPQYF
NA | TRBJ2-2 | TRBV15 | NA | TGTGCCACCAGCGGCGGGTCGTCGAACACCGGGGAGCTGTTTTTT | CATSGGSSNTGELFF
TRBD2 | TRBJ2-1 | TRBV19 | once | TGTGCCAGTAGTACTAGCGGCTACAATGAGCAGTTCTTC | CASSTSGYNEQFF
NA | TRBJ2-4 | TRBV7-9 | once | TGTGCCAGCAGCTTAGCTGGCCAAGGGGCGGACATTCAGTACTTC | CASSLAGQGADIQYF
TRBD1 | TRBJ2-7 | TRBV27 | once | TGTGCCAGCAAAATCTCCGGGACAGGGACGAGCGAGCAGTACTTC | CASKISGTGTSEQYF
TRBD1 | TRBJ2-3 | TRBV7-8 | NA | TGTGCCAGCAGCCTATCAGGACAGGGGGCAACAGATACGCAGTATTTT | CASSLSGQGATDTQYF
TRBD1 | TRBJ2-1 | TRBV9 | NA | TGTGCCAGCAGCCCCCCGACCGGGACAGGCTACAATGAGCAGTTCTTC | CASSPPTGTGYNEQFF
TRBD2 | TRBJ2-1 | TRBV7-6 | NA | TGTGCCAGCAGCGGGGGGACTAGCGGCTACAATGAGCAGTTCTTC | CASSGGTSGYNEQFF
NA | TRBJ1-1 | TRBV5-1 | NA | TGCGCCAGCAGCTTCCGACATACCTATGAAGCTTTCTTT | CASSFRHTYEAFF
TRBD2 | TRBJ2-2 | TRBV6-1 | NA | TGTGCCAGCAGTGACTGGACTAGCAGGACGAACACCGGGGAGCTGTTTTTT | CASSDWTSRTNTGELFF
NA | TRBJ2-1 | TRBV19 | NA | TGTGCCAGTAGTAATAAAGGGGGTAACGCCTACAATGAGCAGTTCTTC | CASSNKGGNAYNEQFF
NA | TRBJ1-2 | TRBV7-9 | NA | TGTGCCAGCAGCTTACAGGAGGACCGTACCGCCTATGGCTACACCTTC | CASSLQEDRTAYGYTF
TRBD2 | TRBJ2-2 | TRBV28 | NA | TGTGCCAGCAGCCCACTAGCGGGAGGGAGGGACACCGGGGAGCTGTTTTTT | CASSPLAGGRDTGELFF
NA | TRBJ1-1 | TRBV19 | NA | TGTGCCAGTAGGTATGGGGGCGGGTACACTGAAGCTTTCTTT | CASRYGGGYTEAFF
NA | TRBJ2-5 | TRBV2 | NA | TGTGCCAGCGGGGCAAGAGAGACCCAGTACTTC | CASGARETQYF
NA | TRBJ2-1 | TRBV19 | NA | TGTGCCAGTAGCCTAACAGGGTCGGGCAATGAGCAGTTCTTC | CASSLTGSGNEQFF
NA | TRBJ2-2 | TRBV4-1 | NA | TGCGCCAGCAGCCACTCCGTCACCGGGGAGCTGTTTTTT | CASSHSVTGELFF
TRBD2 | TRBJ2-7 | TRBV28 | NA | TGTGCCAGCAGTGGGACTAGCCGATACTACGAGCAGTACTTC | CASSGTSRYYEQYF
TRBD2 | TRBJ2-7 | TRBV5-1 | NA | TGCGCCAGCAGCTTGGCCATGACTAGCGGCTACGAGCAGTACTTC | CASSLAMTSGYEQYF
TRBD1 | TRBJ2-7 | TRBV11-2 | NA | TGTGCCAGCAGCCTGACAGGGGGCGGCTCCTACGAGCAGTACTTC | CASSLTGGGSYEQYF
NA | TRBJ2-5 | TRBV14 | NA | TGTGCCAGCGGCGCTACAGGGATTGGGGAGACCCAGTACTTC | CASGATGIGETQYF
TRBD1 | TRBJ2-1 | TRBV19 | NA | TGTGCCAGTCGATCGGGACAGATCTCCTACAATGAGCAGTTCTTC | CASRSGQISYNEQFF
NA | TRBJ2-2 | TRBV14 | NA | TGTGCCAGCAGCCAAGAGCGGACAGTAACTTCGAACACCGGGGAGCTGTTTTTT | CASSQERTVTSNTGELFF
TRBD1 | TRBJ1-1 | TRBV5-4 | NA | TGTGCCAGCAGCTTCACAGGGGTAAGGACTGAAGCTTTCTTT | CASSFTGVRTEAFF
TRBD2 | TRBJ2-3 | TRBV9 | NA | TGTGCCAGCAGCGCGGGACTAGCGGTAGCAGATACGCAGTATTTT | CASSAGLAVADTQYF